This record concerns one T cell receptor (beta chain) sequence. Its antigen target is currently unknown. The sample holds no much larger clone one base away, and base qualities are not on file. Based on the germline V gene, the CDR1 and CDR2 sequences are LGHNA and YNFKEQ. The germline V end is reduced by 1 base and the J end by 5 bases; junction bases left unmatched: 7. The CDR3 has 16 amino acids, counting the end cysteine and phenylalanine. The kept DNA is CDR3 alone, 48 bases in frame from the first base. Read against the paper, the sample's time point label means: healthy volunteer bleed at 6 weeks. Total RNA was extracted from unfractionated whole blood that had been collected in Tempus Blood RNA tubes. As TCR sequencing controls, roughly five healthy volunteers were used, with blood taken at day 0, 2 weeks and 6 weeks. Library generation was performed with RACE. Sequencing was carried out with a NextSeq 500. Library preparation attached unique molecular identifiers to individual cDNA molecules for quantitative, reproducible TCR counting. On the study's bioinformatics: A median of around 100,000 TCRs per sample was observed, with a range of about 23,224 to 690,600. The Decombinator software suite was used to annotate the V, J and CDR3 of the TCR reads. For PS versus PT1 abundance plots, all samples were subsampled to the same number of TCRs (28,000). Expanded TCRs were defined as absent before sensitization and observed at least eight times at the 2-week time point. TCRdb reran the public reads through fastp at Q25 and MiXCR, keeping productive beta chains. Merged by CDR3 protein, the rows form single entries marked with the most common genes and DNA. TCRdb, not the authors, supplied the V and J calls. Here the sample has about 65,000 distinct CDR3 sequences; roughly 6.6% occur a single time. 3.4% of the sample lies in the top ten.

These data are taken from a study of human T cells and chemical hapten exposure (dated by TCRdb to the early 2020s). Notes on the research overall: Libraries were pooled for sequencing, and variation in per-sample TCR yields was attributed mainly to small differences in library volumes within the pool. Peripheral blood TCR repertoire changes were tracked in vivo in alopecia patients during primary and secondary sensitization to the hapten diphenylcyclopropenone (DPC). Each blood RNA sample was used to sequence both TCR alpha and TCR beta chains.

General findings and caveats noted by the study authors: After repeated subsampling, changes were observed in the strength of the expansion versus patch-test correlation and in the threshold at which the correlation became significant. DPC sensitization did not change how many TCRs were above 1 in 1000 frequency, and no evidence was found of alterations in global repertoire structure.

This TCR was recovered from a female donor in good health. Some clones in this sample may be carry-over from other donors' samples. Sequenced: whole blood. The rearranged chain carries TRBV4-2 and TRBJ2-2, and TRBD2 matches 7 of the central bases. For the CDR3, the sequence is CASSQVDRGVTGELFF. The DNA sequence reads TGTGCCAGCAGCCAAGTAGATCGGGGGGTAACCGGGGAGCTGTTTTTT.